The 10 T cell receptor beta chains below were found in one sample sequenced in a study of shared clonotypes between healthy human individuals. The protocol was immunoSEQ multiplex PCR, while the TCRdb copy is restricted to in-frame clones and leaves out a portion. The sample carries over a million clones, around three quarters recorded once. Sequencing was carried out using memory CD4+ T cells from PBMCs. Subset in this sample: CD45RA-negative fraction. The receptor source for this set is a young man in good health. Some clones in this sample may be carry-over from other donors' samples.

The chain couples TRBV28 to TRBJ2-7; 9 bases align to TRBD2. CDR1 is MDHEN and CDR2 is SYDVKM in the germline V gene. The CDR3 runs 16 residues. The V gene end was trimmed by 5 bases and the J gene end by 2 bases; junction bases not matched to a gene: 10. In DNA form, the CDR3 reads TGTGCCAGCAGTCAAAGGCCCAGCGGGAGGACCTACGAGCAGTACTTC. It encodes CASSQRPSGRTYEQYF.

This chain connects TRBV7-3 to TRBJ2-3; D may be TRBD2 (5 bases). Per germline, CDR1 SGHTA and CDR2 FQGTGA. The CDR3 length is 14 residues. Trimming took 2 bases from V and 5 from J, leaving 11 bases between them. CDR3 in amino acids: CASSLRASRDTQYF. The CDR3, as DNA: TGTGCCAGCAGCTTACGGGCTAGCCGAGATACGCAGTATTTT.

V is TRBV28 and J is TRBJ2-1; 7 bases agree with TRBD2. This CDR3 is built from 14 residues. Germline CDR1 MDHEN, CDR2 SYDVKM. V gave up 5 bases and J gave up 8 bases; unmatched junction bases: 9. The CDR3 DNA reads as TGTGCCAGCAGTGGACTTAGCGGGTTCCATGAGCAGTTCTTC. Protein: CASSGLSGFHEQFF.

This clone occurred a few times. This chain connects TRBV10-3 to TRBJ2-5; a possible D gene is TRBD1 (6 bases). The CDR3 length is 14 residues. V was cut by 4 bases and J by 5 bases, with 14 bases left in between. Germline V lookup: CDR1 ENHRY, CDR2 SYGVKD. As DNA, the CDR3 is TGTGCCATCAGTGTTCAGGGGCCCTTGGAGACCCAGTACTTC. Translating it yields CAISVQGPLETQYF.

This clone was seen just once. J is TRBJ1-5 and V is TRBV5-4, with unresolved D. This CDR3 comprises 12 residues. Germline loops: CDR1 SGHNT, CDR2 YYREEE (reference sequence). Trimming took 1 base from V and 7 from J, leaving 6 bases between them. Here the CDR3 reads CASSLSGQPQHF. CDR3 bases: TGTGCCAGCAGCTTGTCCGGCCAGCCCCAGCATTTT.

The chain recombines TRBV6-6 with TRBJ2-3; D gene uncertain. The V gene lost 2 bases and the J gene lost 10 bases, with 13 bases spanning the gap. Germline V gene sequence: CDR1 MNHNY, CDR2 SVGAGI (reference sequence). The CDR3 spans 13 residues. The CDR3 DNA reads TGTGCCAGCAGTTACACGAACCCTAATGCGCAGTATTTT. Amino acid sequence: CASSYTNPNAQYF.

The chain couples TRBV28 to TRBJ1-3, with D unclear. Per the germline V gene, CDR1 is MDHEN and CDR2 is SYDVKM. Trimming pared 6 bases from V and 0 bases from J, leaving 9 bases between. This CDR3 has 14 amino acids. The CDR3 loop reads CASSRLASGNTIYF. CDR3 coding DNA: TGTGCCAGCAGCAGACTCGCCTCTGGAAACACCATATATTTT.

This clone was counted a single time. The chain employs TRBV18 and TRBJ2-7; D remains ambiguous. The V end lost 2 bases, the J end lost 2 bases, and 10 bases lay between the germline ends. The V gene's germline CDR1 is KGHSH and CDR2 LQKENI. This CDR3 is built from 14 residues. The CDR3 sequence: CASSPFDKTYEQYF. CDR3 in DNA: TGTGCCAGCTCACCATTTGACAAAACCTACGAGCAGTACTTC.

This clone was observed a few times. The chain is built from TRBV11-2 and TRBJ2-6; D unresolved. V was pared by 5 bases and J by 0 bases, with 11 bases between. Germline CDR1 SGHAT, CDR2 FQNNGV. The length of the CDR3 is 16 residues. CDR3 residues: CASSPSPSSGANVLTF. CDR3 sequence (DNA): TGTGCCAGCAGCCCTTCCCCCAGCTCTGGGGCCAACGTCCTGACTTTC.

This clone was counted only a few times. J is TRBJ1-5 and V is TRBV7-3, with D possibly matching TRBD1 (6 bases). This CDR3 is 13 amino acids long. Germline loops: CDR1 SGHTA, CDR2 FQGTGA. The germline V and J ends were trimmed by 6 bases and 6 bases, with 12 bases remaining between them. The CDR3 spells CASSTGRGQPQHF. The CDR3 nucleotides read TGTGCCAGCAGTACAGGGAGGGGTCAGCCCCAGCATTTT.